Listed below are T cell receptor beta chains from one sample, sequenced in a study of blood T cell repertoires in COVID-19. Measured with immunoSEQ multiplex PCR; TCRdb has only the in-frame clones, and not every one. The sample consists of fewer than 250,000 clones, roughly 90% of them appearing once. The sequencing input was peripheral blood. These receptor sequences come from a man aged 55-75 years who had recovered from COVID-19. Each CDR3 is given with its conserved first and last residue. The order of the fields is V gene, J gene, CDR3 length, CDR3 protein.

TRBV6-5	TRBJ2-7	14	CASSPSAWPHEQYF
TRBV6-2/TRBV6-3	TRBJ2-5	11	CASSSSDRVYF
TRBV5-1	TRBJ2-7	15	CASSLVFGRGYEQYF
TRBV5-4	TRBJ1-1	12	CASSSENTEAFF
TRBV15	TRBJ2-2	12	CATSLYTGELFF
TRBV3-1/TRBV3-2	TRBJ2-1	19	CASSHFARGTKSSYNEQFF
TRBV4-3	TRBJ2-7	14	CASSHPGSSYEQYF
TRBV18	TRBJ1-1	13	CASGDTLNTEAFF
TRBV27	TRBJ2-2	14	CASKELAGTGELFF
TRBV19	TRBJ1-5	14	CASVGETVDQPQHF
TRBV19	TRBJ1-5	12	CASSISVQPQHF
TRBV28	TRBJ2-7	15	CASSSPGVGSYEQYF
TRBV30	TRBJ2-7	9	CAWSASGPF
TRBV7-6	TRBJ1-6	17	CASSSRQGSSYNSPLHF
TRBV2	TRBJ1-1	11	CASSESGWAFF
TRBV19	TRBJ2-6	15	CASSIGQDGANVLTF
TRBV4-1	TRBJ1-3	14	CASSQGQAGNTIYF
TRBV24-1	TRBJ2-3	14	CAIGTSGSADTQYF
TRBV6-5	TRBJ1-2	14	CASSFSNRGHGYTF
TRBV7-2	TRBJ2-3	17	CASSYSGTSARRGTQYF
TRBV7-6	TRBJ2-7	11	CASGTGGEQYF
TRBV6-5	TRBJ1-5	15	CASNPTLWSNQPQHF
TRBV9	TRBJ1-4	17	CASSVAPRTGGDEKLFF
TRBV5-4	TRBJ2-1	13	CASSLRDYNEQFF
TRBV19	TRBJ2-5	14	CASSSGTAQETQYF
TRBV7-7	TRBJ1-6	15	CASSTREGKNSPLHF
TRBV15	TRBJ1-2	13	CATSRVFRDGYTF
TRBV28	TRBJ2-7	15	CASSFRDTRRYEQYF
TRBV30	TRBJ2-7	13	CAWSWDRGYEQYF
TRBV11-3	TRBJ2-7	16	CASSLRVWESTYEQYF
TRBV28	TRBJ2-7	12	CASSFRANEQYF
TRBV28	TRBJ2-2	16	CASSLSGTTGTGELFF
TRBV4-2	TRBJ2-7	13	CASSQGQDYEQYF
TRBV6-1	TRBJ1-3	17	CASSVGLGGASGNTIYF